This entry lists 5 T cell receptor beta chains sequenced from one sample in a study of human T cells and chemical hapten exposure. Time point given: healthy volunteer bleed at 2 weeks. Whole blood that had not been fractionated was the source of extracted total RNA. TCRdb reprocessed the RACE reads with MiXCR, giving one entry per CDR3 protein. The table records approximately 97,000 distinct CDR3 sequences, approximately 9% of them present only once. Sequencing was performed on whole blood. Source of these receptors: a female donor in good health. Some clones in this sample may be carry-over from other donors' samples.

The V gene is TRBV6-2 or TRBV6-3, the J gene TRBJ2-4; no clear D gene. V was shortened by 2 bases and J by 0 bases, with 11 bases between the two germline ends. The germline V gene encodes CDR1 MNHEY and CDR2 SVGEGT. The length of the CDR3 is 16 residues. The CDR3 protein is CASSYTVVGAKNIQYF. CDR3 DNA: TGTGCCAGCAGTTACACGGTCGTTGGAGCCAAAAACATTCAGTACTTC.

This clonotype occurred many times. The chain is built from TRBV19 and TRBJ2-7; a possible D gene is TRBD2 (6 bases). CDR3 length: 14 amino acids. The germline V gene encodes CDR1 LNHDA and CDR2 SQIVND (reference sequence). Trimming shortened V by 3 bases and J by 0 bases, and 9 bases separated the two germline ends. The CDR3 DNA reads TGTGCCAGTAGTATGACCGGGAGCTCCTACGAGCAGTACTTC. Translating it yields CASSMTGSSYEQYF.

This rearrangement joins TRBV6-2 or TRBV6-3 to TRBJ2-7, with D uncertain. Per the germline V gene, CDR1 is MNHEY and CDR2 is SVGEGT. The germline V and J ends were trimmed by 2 bases and 5 bases, with 19 bases remaining between them. This CDR3 is built from 16 residues. The chain's CDR3 is CASSYAAVYPPDEQYF. The DNA for the CDR3 is TGTGCCAGCAGTTACGCGGCAGTATATCCACCCGACGAGCAGTACTTC.

At least ten counts were recorded for this clonotype. This chain's CDR3 is CASRTGWSNQPQHF. The CDR3 nucleotides read TGTGCCAGCAGGACAGGGTGGAGCAATCAGCCCCAGCATTTT. V gene TRBV28 combines with J gene TRBJ1-5, with 7 bases lining up with TRBD1. This CDR3 region has 14 residues. V was pared by 6 bases and J by 1 base, with 3 bases of the junction left unmatched. In germline, CDR1 is MDHEN, CDR2 SYDVKM.

The chain carries TRBV12-3 or TRBV12-4 and TRBJ2-7; no clear D. Deletions cut 8 bases from V and 1 base from J, with 12 bases between. CDR3 length: 13 amino acids. CDR3 coding DNA: TGTGCCAGCCTAGATAGCCAATCCTACGAGCAGTACTTC. It encodes CASLDSQSYEQYF.